One and the same sample provided the 30 T cell receptor beta chains below, sequenced in a study of blood T cell repertoires in COVID-19. Sequencing used immunoSEQ multiplex PCR; TCRdb keeps in-frame clones, though not all of them. The top ten hold around a quarter of the sample, which has more than 95,000 clones, roughly 80% seen once. What was sequenced was peripheral blood. The receptors were gathered from a man between 60 and 75 years old with acute or convalescent COVID-19.

The rearrangement joins TRBV30 to TRBJ1-1; no firm D call. This CDR3 comprises 15 residues. The germline gives CDR1 GTSNPN, CDR2 SVGIG (reference sequence). Trimming pared 1 base from V and 0 bases from J, leaving 12 bases between. CDR3 region: CAWSAGIAVNTEAFF. CDR3 bases: TGTGCCTGGAGTGCGGGGATTGCGGTGAACACTGAAGCTTTCTTT.

The J gene is TRBJ1-4, the V gene TRBV19; D is unclear. This CDR3 has 14 residues. CDR1 is LNHDA and CDR2 is SQIVND in the germline V gene (reference sequence). V was clipped by 6 bases and J by 5 bases, with 13 bases between them. CDR3 sequence reads: CASRNRGENEKLFF. CDR3 in DNA: TGTGCCAGTAGAAACCGGGGTGAAAATGAAAAACTGTTTTTT. Full variable domain (remainder filled in from reference TRBV19 and TRBJ1-4): DGGITQSPKYLFRKEGQNVTLSCEQNLNHDAMYWYRQDPGQGLRLIYYSQIVNDFQKGDIAEGYSVSREKKESFPLTVTSAQKNPTAFYLCASRNRGENEKLFFGSGTQLSVL.

This clone showed up just once. V gene TRBV29-1 combines with J gene TRBJ1-2; 10 nucleotides line up with TRBD1. Losses at the gene ends were 6 bases for V and 0 bases for J; bases not matched to a gene: 13. This CDR3 comprises 17 residues. Germline V gene sequence: CDR1 SQVTM, CDR2 ANQGSEA. This chain's CDR3 is CSVEIRDRGITNYGYTF. The CDR3 bases are TGCAGCGTCGAAATCCGGGACAGGGGAATAACTAACTATGGCTACACCTTC.

The rearrangement uses TRBV28 and TRBJ1-4; 10 bases agree with TRBD1. Germline CDR1 is MDHEN and CDR2 is SYDVKM. Trimming removed 4 bases from V and 3 bases from J; junction bases left unmatched: 14. This CDR3 has 19 amino acids. CDR3 residues: CASSSSRDRGGLANEKLFF. CDR3 DNA: TGTGCCAGCAGTTCCAGCCGGGACAGGGGAGGGTTAGCTAATGAAAAACTGTTTTTT.

V gene TRBV19 combines with J gene TRBJ1-6; 9 nucleotides match TRBD1. CDR3 length equals 15 residues. Germline V gene lookup returns CDR1 LNHDA and CDR2 SQIVND (reference sequence). V gave up 5 bases and J gave up 7 bases; unmatched junction bases: 6. This chain's CDR3 is CASSPGTGLNSPLHF. The CDR3, as DNA: TGTGCCAGTAGTCCCGGGACAGGGCTAAATTCACCCCTCCACTTT.

This chain joins TRBV24-1 and TRBJ1-2; D gene unclear. V dropped 3 bases and J dropped 4 bases, with 8 bases sitting between them. The germline V gene encodes CDR1 KGHDR and CDR2 SFDVKD. CDR3 size: 13 residues. As DNA, the CDR3 is TGTGCCACCAGTGATCCCGACACCTATGGCTACACCTTC. This translates into CATSDPDTYGYTF.

The V call is TRBV2, the J call TRBJ2-3, with 7 positions matching TRBD1. Germline V gene lookup returns CDR1 SNHLY and CDR2 FYNNEI. J gave up 4 bases and V 4 bases, and 8 bases lay outside the gene matches. This CDR3 has 15 amino acids. The CDR3 nucleotides read TGTGCCAGCAGTGGGGGGACAGCCTCGGCAGATACGCAGTATTTT. Its translation: CASSGGTASADTQYF.

This chain connects TRBV3-1 (or the pseudogene TRBV3-2) to TRBJ1-2; D not resolved. The CDR3 loop spans 14 amino acids. V lost 2 bases, J lost 4 bases, and 11 bases lay in between. CDR1 LGHDT and CDR2 YNNKEL come from the germline V gene (reference sequence). CDR3 DNA sequence: TGTGCCAGCAGCCAATTCCGGGAACCCTATGGCTACACCTTC. Residues: CASSQFREPYGYTF.

The chain combines TRBV29-1 with TRBJ1-2; 7 nucleotides agree with TRBD1. The V segment lost 7 bases and the J segment 6 bases; nucleotides outside the gene matches: 8. The germline V gene encodes CDR1 SQVTM and CDR2 ANQGSEA. The CDR3 extends over 12 amino acids. CDR3 sequence reads: CSASTGNHGYTF. In DNA form, the CDR3 reads TGCAGCGCCTCGACAGGGAACCATGGCTACACCTTC.

This clone occurred once. J is TRBJ2-5 and V is TRBV29-1; D perhaps matches TRBD2 (5 bases). CDR1 is SQVTM and CDR2 is ANQGSEA in the germline V gene. This CDR3 spans 12 amino acids. Trimming pared 4 bases from V and 5 bases from J, leaving 11 bases between. Here the CDR3 reads CSVGGLGETQYF. For the CDR3, the DNA is TGCAGCGTTGGCGGACTGGGGGAGACCCAGTACTTC.

This clone was counted once. The CDR3 loop is CASSPPGQGAQAFF. The CDR3 DNA follows: TGTGCCAGCAGTCCCCCCGGACAGGGCGCGCAAGCTTTCTTT. The J gene is TRBJ1-1, the V gene TRBV27; the match to TRBD1 covers 8 bases. The CDR3 runs 14 residues. V was pared by 5 bases and J by 9 bases, with 11 bases of the junction left unmatched. CDR1 MNHEY and CDR2 SMNVEV come from the germline V gene (reference sequence).

This chain's CDR3 is CASSDQGAGTQYF. In nucleotides, the CDR3 is TGTGCCAGCAGTGATCAGGGGGCAGGTACGCAGTATTTT. This chain uses TRBV6-1 with TRBJ2-3, with 8 bases fitting TRBD1. After removal of 3 bases from V and 8 bases from J, the junction contained 4 bases not matched to a gene. Germline lookup yields CDR1 MNHNS and CDR2 SASEGT. This CDR3 is 13 amino acids long.

The chain employs TRBV27 and TRBJ1-2, with 9 bases that match TRBD1. The CDR3 spans 13 residues. Germline V gives CDR1 MNHEY, CDR2 SMNVEV (reference sequence). V shed 2 bases, J shed 11 bases, and the junction held 6 bases outside the gene matches. The CDR3 is CASSLNRGRMYTF. CDR3 nucleotide sequence: TGTGCCAGCAGTTTAAACAGGGGGCGCATGTACACCTTC.

This clone showed up just once. This chain joins TRBV19 and TRBJ2-3; 10 nucleotides agree with TRBD2. The length of the CDR3 is 16 residues. V shed 5 bases, J shed 5 bases, and the junction held 10 bases outside the gene matches. Germline V gene lookup returns CDR1 LNHDA and CDR2 SQIVND (reference sequence). CDR3 region: CASSVFLAGAEDTQYF. CDR3 in DNA: TGTGCCAGTAGTGTTTTCCTAGCGGGAGCCGAAGATACGCAGTATTTT. Full variable domain (rest looked up from reference TRBV19 and TRBJ2-3): DGGITQSPKYLFRKEGQNVTLSCEQNLNHDAMYWYRQDPGQGLRLIYYSQIVNDFQKGDIAEGYSVSREKKESFPLTVTSAQKNPTAFYLCASSVFLAGAEDTQYFGPGTRLTVL.

The rearrangement uses TRBV21-1 and TRBJ1-2; the table assigns TRBD1, which was not confirmed against the DNA. TRBV21-1 is a documented pseudogene. The CDR3 totals 15 residues. CDR3 region: CASSRQPAGNYGYTF. Written as DNA, the CDR3 is TGTGCCAGCAGCCGCCAGCCGGCAGGGAACTATGGCTACACCTTC.

The chain's CDR3 is CASSQDWGETDTQYF. DNA for the CDR3: TGCGCCAGCAGCCAAGATTGGGGGGAGACAGATACGCAGTATTTT. The rearrangement uses TRBV4-3 and TRBJ2-3, with a tentative D call TRBD2 (6 bases). Germline assignment: CDR1 LGHNA and CDR2 YSLEER. V was clipped by 0 bases and J by 3 bases, with 10 bases between them. The CDR3 is 15 residues long.

In this sample, this clone turned up many times. The chain carries TRBV5-4 and TRBJ2-6; a weak D match, TRBD1 (6 bases). V lost 7 bases and J lost 0, with 20 bases in between. Germline CDR1 is SGHNT and CDR2 is YYREEE (reference sequence). This CDR3 region has 18 residues. CDR3: CASADSERAYSGANVLTF. The CDR3 bases are TGTGCCAGCGCGGACAGCGAGAGAGCTTACTCTGGGGCCAACGTCCTGACTTTC.

The chain joins TRBV5-1 to TRBJ1-4; 7 bases map to TRBD1. After removal of 0 bases from V and 7 bases from J, the junction contained 6 bases not matched to a gene. CDR1 is SGHRS, CDR2 YFSETQ, per germline. CDR3 length equals 15 residues. The DNA for the CDR3 is TGCGCCAGCAGCTTGGTGCCAGGGGGAGGTGAAAAACTGTTTTTT. It specifies CASSLVPGGGEKLFF. The full variable domain, in which reference TRBV5-1 and TRBJ1-4 provide the parts outside the CDR3, is KAGVTQTPRYLIKTRGQQVTLSCSPISGHRSVSWYQQTPGQGLQFLFEYFSETQRNKGNFPGRFSGRQFSNSRSEMNVSTLELGDSALYLCASSLVPGGGEKLFFGSGTQLSVL.

This clone occurred once. The chain carries TRBV19 and TRBJ2-1; a possible D gene is TRBD2 (5 bases). Per the germline V gene, CDR1 is LNHDA and CDR2 is SQIVND (reference sequence). V lost 7 bases, J lost 7 bases, and 26 bases lay in between. This CDR3 spans 17 amino acids. The chain's CDR3 is CASTYAAVGAGLNEQFF. CDR3 in DNA: TGTGCCAGTACATACGCGGCTGTGGGAGCCGGCCTTAATGAGCAGTTCTTC.

V gene TRBV28 combines with J gene TRBJ2-7; weak D call: TRBD2 (6 bases). Germline CDR1 and CDR2: MDHEN and SYDVKM. This CDR3 has 14 residues. Trimming removed 3 bases from V and 2 bases from J, with 11 bases in between. CDR3 residues: CASSFAGSAYEQYF. The CDR3 nucleotides are TGTGCCAGCAGTTTTGCGGGGAGCGCCTACGAGCAGTACTTC.

This clone was picked up one time. This sequence joins TRBV28 and TRBJ2-7; D may be TRBD1 (6 bases). CDR3 length equals 14 residues. Germline V gives CDR1 MDHEN, CDR2 SYDVKM. V was cut by 3 bases and J by 2 bases, with 11 bases left in between. The chain's CDR3 is CASSFRGLTYEQYF. The CDR3 DNA sequence: TGTGCCAGCAGTTTCAGGGGTCTGACCTACGAGCAGTACTTC.

This clone has only one observation. The genes are TRBV28 and TRBJ1-2, with 8 bases aligning to TRBD1. Trimming took 8 bases from V and 4 from J; bases not matched to a gene: 9. The CDR3 spans 14 residues. The V gene's germline CDR1 is MDHEN and CDR2 SYDVKM. The CDR3 DNA reads as TGTGCCAGCCGGGCAACCGGGACAGGCTATGGCTACACCTTC. It translates to CASRATGTGYGYTF.

This sequence joins TRBV29-1 and TRBJ2-3; 8 bases match TRBD2. V lost 7 bases to trimming and J lost 2 bases; unmatched junction nucleotides: 11. CDR1 is SQVTM and CDR2 is ANQGSEA in the germline V gene. The CDR3 is made up of 15 amino acids. The CDR3 DNA is TGCAGCGCCACGTCTCTAGCGGGTAACACAGATACGCAGTATTTT. Amino acid sequence: CSATSLAGNTDTQYF.

The chain combines TRBV11-2 with TRBJ2-7; TRBD1 matches 8 bases. CDR3 size: 12 residues. Germline loops: CDR1 SGHAT, CDR2 FQNNGV. V was pared by 5 bases and J by 5 bases, with 2 bases of the junction left unmatched. The CDR3 loop is CASSRDRNEQYV. The CDR3 DNA sequence: TGTGCCAGCAGCAGGGACAGGAACGAGCAGTACGTC.

The rearrangement uses TRBV5-4 and TRBJ1-4, with 7 bases that match TRBD1. Unmatched junction bases numbered 12, after V lost 3 bases and J lost 4 bases. Germline V gene sequence: CDR1 SGHNT, CDR2 YYREEE (reference sequence). The CDR3 length is 17 residues. CDR3: CASSSGGRQGGNEKLFF. In DNA, the CDR3 is TGTGCCAGCAGCTCCGGAGGGCGACAGGGTGGTAATGAAAAACTGTTTTTT.

Of note for this clone: At one of its ends the junction is not consistent with the germline gene, which may arise from a read error. The chain uses TRBV28 and TRBJ1-1; unclear D gene. This CDR3 has 11 amino acids. Looked up from germline, CDR1 is MDHEN and CDR2 is SYDVKM. The CDR3 bases are TGTGCCAGCAGTTTGAACTCTGAAGCTTTCTTT. The encoded protein is CASSLNSEAFF.

The rearrangement links TRBV9 to TRBJ2-2, with 12 bases matching TRBD1. The CDR3 covers 16 residues. Germline V gives CDR1 SGDLS, CDR2 YYNGEE. V lost 3 bases, J lost 5 bases, and 5 bases stayed unmatched. The CDR3, as DNA: TGTGCCAGCAGCGCCCAGGGACAGGGGGCAACCGGGGAGCTGTTTTTT. Encoded protein: CASSAQGQGATGELFF.

The genes are TRBV25-1 and TRBJ1-2, with D unresolved. This CDR3 is built from 13 residues. Looked up from germline, CDR1 is MGHDK and CDR2 is SYGVNS. Trimming stripped 0 bases from V and 7 bases from J, with 9 bases between. The CDR3 loop reads CASSEYGYGGYTF. DNA of the CDR3: TGTGCCAGCAGTGAATACGGTTATGGTGGCTACACCTTC.

There are many counts of this clone. The rearrangement uses TRBV12-3 or TRBV12-4 and TRBJ2-7; no reliable D call. The CDR3 is 13 amino acids. V was clipped by 5 bases and J by 7 bases, with 15 bases between them. CDR3 sequence: CASSLQPQAEQYV. CDR3 DNA: TGTGCCAGCAGTCTCCAACCCCAGGCGGAGCAGTACGTC.

The genes are TRBV7-2 and TRBJ2-1, with 11 bases fitting TRBD2. Looked up from germline, CDR1 is SGHTA and CDR2 is FQGNSA. This CDR3 has 16 residues. Trimming at V came to 4 bases and at J to 3 bases, leaving 5 bases not matched to a gene. For the CDR3, the DNA is TGTGCCAGCAGCTGGGGGGGGACTAGCGGCTACAATGAGCAGTTCTTC. Encoded protein: CASSWGGTSGYNEQFF.